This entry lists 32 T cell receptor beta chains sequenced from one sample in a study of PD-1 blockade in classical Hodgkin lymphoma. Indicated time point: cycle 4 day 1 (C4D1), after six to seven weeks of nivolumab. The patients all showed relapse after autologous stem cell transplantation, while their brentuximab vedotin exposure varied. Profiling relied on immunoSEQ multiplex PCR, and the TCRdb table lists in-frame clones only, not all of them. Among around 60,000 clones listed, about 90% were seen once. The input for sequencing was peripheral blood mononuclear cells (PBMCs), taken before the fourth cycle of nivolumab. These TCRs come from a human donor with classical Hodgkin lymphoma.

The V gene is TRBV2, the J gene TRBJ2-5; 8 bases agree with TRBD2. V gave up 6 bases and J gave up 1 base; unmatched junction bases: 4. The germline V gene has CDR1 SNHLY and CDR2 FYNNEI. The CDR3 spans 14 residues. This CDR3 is CASRSRGGQETQYF. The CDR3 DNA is TGTGCCAGCAGGTCCCGGGGGGGCCAAGAGACCCAGTACTTC.

As DNA, the CDR3 is TGTGCCAGCCACTCGGAGGCTAACTATGGCTACACCTTC. Protein product: CASHSEANYGYTF. The rearrangement uses TRBV5-4 and TRBJ1-2; D uncertain. CDR3 length equals 13 residues. V lost 7 bases to trimming and J lost 0 bases, with 10 bases between them. Germline lookup yields CDR1 SGHNT and CDR2 YYREEE (reference sequence).

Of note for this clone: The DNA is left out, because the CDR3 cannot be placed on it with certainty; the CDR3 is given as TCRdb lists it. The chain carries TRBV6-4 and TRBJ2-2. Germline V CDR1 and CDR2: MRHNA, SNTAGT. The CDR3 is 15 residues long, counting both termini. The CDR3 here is CASSRAGRSTGELFF.

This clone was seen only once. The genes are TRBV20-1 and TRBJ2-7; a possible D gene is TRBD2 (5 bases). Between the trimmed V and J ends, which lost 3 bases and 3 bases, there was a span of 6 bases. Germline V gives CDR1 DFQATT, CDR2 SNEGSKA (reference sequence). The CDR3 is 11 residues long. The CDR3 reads CSASEGYEQYF. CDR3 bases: TGCAGTGCTAGCGAGGGCTACGAGCAGTACTTC.

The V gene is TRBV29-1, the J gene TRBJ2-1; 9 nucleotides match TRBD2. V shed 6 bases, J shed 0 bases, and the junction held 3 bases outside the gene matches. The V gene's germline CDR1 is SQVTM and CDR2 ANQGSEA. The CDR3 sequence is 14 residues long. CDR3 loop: CSVAGLASYNEQFF. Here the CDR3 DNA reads TGCAGCGTAGCGGGACTAGCCTCCTACAATGAGCAGTTCTTC.

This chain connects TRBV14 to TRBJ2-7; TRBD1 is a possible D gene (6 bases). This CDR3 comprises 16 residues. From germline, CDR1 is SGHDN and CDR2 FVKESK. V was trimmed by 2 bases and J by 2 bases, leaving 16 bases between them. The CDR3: CASSQRPSGDPYEQYF. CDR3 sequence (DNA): TGTGCCAGCAGCCAAAGGCCCTCAGGGGATCCCTACGAGCAGTACTTC.

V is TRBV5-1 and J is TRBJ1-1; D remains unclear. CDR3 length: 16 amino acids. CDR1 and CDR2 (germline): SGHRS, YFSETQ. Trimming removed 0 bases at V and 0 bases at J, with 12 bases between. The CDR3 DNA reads TGCGCCAGCAGCTTGGCCGAGTGGGAGATGAACACTGAAGCTTTCTTT. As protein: CASSLAEWEMNTEAFF.

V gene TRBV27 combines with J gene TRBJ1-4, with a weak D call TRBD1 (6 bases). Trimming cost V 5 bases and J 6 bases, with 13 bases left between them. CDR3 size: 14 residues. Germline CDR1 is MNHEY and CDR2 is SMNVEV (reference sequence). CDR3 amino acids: CASSPWTVDEKLFF. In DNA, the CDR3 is TGTGCCAGCAGTCCCTGGACAGTCGATGAAAAACTGTTTTTT.

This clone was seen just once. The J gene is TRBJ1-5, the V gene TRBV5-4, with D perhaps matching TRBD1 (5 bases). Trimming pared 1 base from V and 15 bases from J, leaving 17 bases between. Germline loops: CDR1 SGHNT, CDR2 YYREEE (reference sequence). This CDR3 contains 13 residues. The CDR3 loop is CASSLNRDPPGHF. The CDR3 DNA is TGTGCCAGCAGCTTGAACCGGGACCCCCCAGGGCATTTT.

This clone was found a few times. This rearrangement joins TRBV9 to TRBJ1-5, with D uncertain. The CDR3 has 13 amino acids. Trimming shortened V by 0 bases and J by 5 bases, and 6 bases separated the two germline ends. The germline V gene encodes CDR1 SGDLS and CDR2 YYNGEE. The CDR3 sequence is CASSVESHQPQHF. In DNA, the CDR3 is TGTGCCAGCAGCGTAGAGTCTCATCAGCCCCAGCATTTT. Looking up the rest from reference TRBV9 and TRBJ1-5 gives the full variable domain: DSGVTQTPKHLITATGQRVTLRCSPRSGDLSVYWYQQSLDQGLQFLIQYYNGEERAKGNILERFSAQQFPDLHSELNLSSLELGDSALYFCASSVESHQPQHFGDGTRLSIL.

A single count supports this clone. The DNA for the CDR3 is TGTGCCCAACAGGGCCACGAGCAGTACTTC. This encodes CAQQGHEQYF. This chain uses TRBV19 with TRBJ2-7, with D possibly matching TRBD1 (6 bases). From germline, CDR1 is LNHDA and CDR2 SQIVND (reference sequence). Deletions cut 11 bases from V and 5 bases from J, with 10 bases between. The CDR3 runs to 10 residues.

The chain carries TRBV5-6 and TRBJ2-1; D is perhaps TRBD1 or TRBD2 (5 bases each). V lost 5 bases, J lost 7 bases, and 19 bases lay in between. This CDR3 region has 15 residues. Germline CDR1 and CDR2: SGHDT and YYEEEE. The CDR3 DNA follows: TGTGCCAGCAGGGGACCTAGAAGGGGTCTGAATGAGCAGTTCTTC. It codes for CASRGPRRGLNEQFF.

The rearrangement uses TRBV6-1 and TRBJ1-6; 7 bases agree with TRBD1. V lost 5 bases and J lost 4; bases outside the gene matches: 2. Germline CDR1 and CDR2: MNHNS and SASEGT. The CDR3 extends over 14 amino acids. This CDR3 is CASSSGQYNSPLHF. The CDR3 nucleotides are TGTGCCAGCAGTTCGGGACAGTATAATTCACCCCTCCACTTT.

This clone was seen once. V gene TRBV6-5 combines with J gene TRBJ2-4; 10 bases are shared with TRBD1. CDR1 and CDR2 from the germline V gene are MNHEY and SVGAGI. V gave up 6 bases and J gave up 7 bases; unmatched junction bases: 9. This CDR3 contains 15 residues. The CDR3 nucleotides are TGTGCCAGCAGGGGCACTTTGGGACAGGGGAACATTCAGTACTTC. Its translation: CASRGTLGQGNIQYF.

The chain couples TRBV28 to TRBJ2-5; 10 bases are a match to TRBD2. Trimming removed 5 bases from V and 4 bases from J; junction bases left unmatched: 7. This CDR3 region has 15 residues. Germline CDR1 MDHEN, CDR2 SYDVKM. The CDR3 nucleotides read TGTGCCAGCAGTCCCACCACTAGCGGGGTAGAGACCCAGTACTTC. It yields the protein CASSPTTSGVETQYF. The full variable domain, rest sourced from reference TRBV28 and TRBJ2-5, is DVKVTQSSRYLVKRTGEKVFLECVQDMDHENMFWYRQDPGLGLRLIYFSYDVKMKEKGDIPEGYSVSREKKERFSLILESASTNQTSMYLCASSPTTSGVETQYFGPGTRLLVL.

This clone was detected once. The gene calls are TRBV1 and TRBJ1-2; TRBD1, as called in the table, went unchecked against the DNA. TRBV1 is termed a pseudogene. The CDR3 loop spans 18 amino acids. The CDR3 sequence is CTSSQERGQNVTNYGYTF. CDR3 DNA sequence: TGCACCAGCAGCCAAGAACGGGGACAGAATGTTACTAACTATGGCTACACCTTC.

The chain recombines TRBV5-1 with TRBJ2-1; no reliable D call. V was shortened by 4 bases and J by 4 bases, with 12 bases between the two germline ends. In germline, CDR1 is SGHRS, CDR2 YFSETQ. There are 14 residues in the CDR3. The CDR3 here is CASSTRPNYNEQFF. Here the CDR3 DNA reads TGCGCCAGCAGCACCAGACCGAATTACAATGAGCAGTTCTTC.

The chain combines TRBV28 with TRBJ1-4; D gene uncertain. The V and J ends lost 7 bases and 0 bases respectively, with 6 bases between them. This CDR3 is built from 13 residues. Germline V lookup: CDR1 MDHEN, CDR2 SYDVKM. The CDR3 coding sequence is TGTGCCAGCATGAGAACAACTAATGAAAAACTGTTTTTT. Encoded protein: CASMRTTNEKLFF.

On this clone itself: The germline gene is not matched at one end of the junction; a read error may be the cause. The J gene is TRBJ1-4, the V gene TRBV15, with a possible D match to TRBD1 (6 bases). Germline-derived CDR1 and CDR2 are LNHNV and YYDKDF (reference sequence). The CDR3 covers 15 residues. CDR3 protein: CATSRDRGGDKGLLF. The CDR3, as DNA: TGTGCCACCAGCAGAGATCGAGGGGGAGATAAGGGCCTTCTTTTT.

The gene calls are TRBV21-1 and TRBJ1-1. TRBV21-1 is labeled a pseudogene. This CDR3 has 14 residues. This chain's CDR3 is CASSKLPTTTEAFF. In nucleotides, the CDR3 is TGTGCCAGCAGCAAACTACCAACCACCACTGAAGCTTTCTTT.

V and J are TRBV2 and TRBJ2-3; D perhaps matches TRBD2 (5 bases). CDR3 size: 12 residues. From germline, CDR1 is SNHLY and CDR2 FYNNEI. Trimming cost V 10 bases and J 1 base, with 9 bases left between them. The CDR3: CATTGGTDTQYF. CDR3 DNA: TGTGCCACTACCGGGGGCACAGATACGCAGTATTTT.

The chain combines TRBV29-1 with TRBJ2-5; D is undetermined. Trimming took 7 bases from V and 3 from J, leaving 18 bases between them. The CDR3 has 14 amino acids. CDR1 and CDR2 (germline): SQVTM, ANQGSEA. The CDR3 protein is CSAKVQYWEETQYF. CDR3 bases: TGCAGCGCCAAAGTACAGTACTGGGAAGAGACCCAGTACTTC.

The CDR3 sequence is CASSGPNYEQYF. The CDR3 bases are TGTGCCAGCAGTGGGCCAAACTACGAGCAGTACTTC. The V gene is TRBV6-1, the J gene TRBJ2-7; no firm D call. Germline V lookup: CDR1 MNHNS, CDR2 SASEGT. The CDR3 loop spans 12 amino acids. The V end lost 4 bases, the J end lost 3 bases, and 7 bases lay between the germline ends.

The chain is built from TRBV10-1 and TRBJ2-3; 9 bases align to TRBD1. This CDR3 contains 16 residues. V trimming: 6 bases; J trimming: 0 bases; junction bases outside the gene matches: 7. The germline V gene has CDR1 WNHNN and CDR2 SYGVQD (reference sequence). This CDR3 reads CASRPDGQGSTDTQYF. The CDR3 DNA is TGCGCCAGCAGACCCGATGGACAGGGGAGCACAGATACGCAGTATTTT.

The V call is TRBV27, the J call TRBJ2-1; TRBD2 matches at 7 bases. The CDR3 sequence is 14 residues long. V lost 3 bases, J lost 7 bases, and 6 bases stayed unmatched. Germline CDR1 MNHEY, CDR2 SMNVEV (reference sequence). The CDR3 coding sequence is TGTGCCAGCAGTTTTGGTCTAGCGGTAAATGAGCAGTTCTTC. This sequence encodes CASSFGLAVNEQFF.

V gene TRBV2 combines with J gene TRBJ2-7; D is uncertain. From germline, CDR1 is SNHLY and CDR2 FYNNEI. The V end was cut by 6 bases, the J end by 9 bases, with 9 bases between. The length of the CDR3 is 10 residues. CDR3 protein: CASSDLGQYF. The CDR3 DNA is TGTGCCAGCAGCGACCTCGGGCAGTACTTC.

CDR3 DNA sequence: TGCGCCAGCAGCCAAGATCCCGGGTCCCCTTCCTACGAGCAGTACTTC. Residues: CASSQDPGSPSYEQYF. The V gene is TRBV4-1, the J gene TRBJ2-7; D call uncertain. There are 16 residues in the CDR3. V gave up 0 bases and J gave up 1 base, with 13 bases separating them. The V gene's germline CDR1 is MGHRA and CDR2 YSYEKL.

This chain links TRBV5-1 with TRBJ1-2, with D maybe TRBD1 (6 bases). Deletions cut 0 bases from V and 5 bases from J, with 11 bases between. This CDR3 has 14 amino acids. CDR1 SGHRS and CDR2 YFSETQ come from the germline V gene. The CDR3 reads CASSLEGDGYGYTF. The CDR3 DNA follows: TGCGCCAGCAGCTTGGAGGGGGACGGTTATGGCTACACCTTC.

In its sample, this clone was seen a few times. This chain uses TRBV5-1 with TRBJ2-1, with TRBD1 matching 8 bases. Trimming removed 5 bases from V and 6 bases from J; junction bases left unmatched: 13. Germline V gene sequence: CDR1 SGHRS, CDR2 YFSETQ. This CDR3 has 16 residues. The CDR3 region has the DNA TGCGCCAGCAGACCCGGTACCGTGACAGGGGCCAATGAGCAGTTCTTC. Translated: CASRPGTVTGANEQFF. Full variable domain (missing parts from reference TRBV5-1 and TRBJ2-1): KAGVTQTPRYLIKTRGQQVTLSCSPISGHRSVSWYQQTPGQGLQFLFEYFSETQRNKGNFPGRFSGRQFSNSRSEMNVSTLELGDSALYLCASRPGTVTGANEQFFGPGTRLTVL.

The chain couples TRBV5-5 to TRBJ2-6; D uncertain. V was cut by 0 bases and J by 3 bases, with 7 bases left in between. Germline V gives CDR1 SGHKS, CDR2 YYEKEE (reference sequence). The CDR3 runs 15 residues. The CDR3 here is CASSLVMSGANVLTF. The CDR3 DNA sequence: TGTGCCAGCAGCTTGGTAATGAGTGGGGCCAACGTCCTGACTTTC.

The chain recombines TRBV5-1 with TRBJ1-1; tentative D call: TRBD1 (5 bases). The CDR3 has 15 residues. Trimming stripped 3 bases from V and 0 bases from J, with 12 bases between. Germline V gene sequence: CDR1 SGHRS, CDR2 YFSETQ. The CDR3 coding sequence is TGCGCCAGCAGCTCAACGGGACGGGTGAACACTGAAGCTTTCTTT. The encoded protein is CASSSTGRVNTEAFF.

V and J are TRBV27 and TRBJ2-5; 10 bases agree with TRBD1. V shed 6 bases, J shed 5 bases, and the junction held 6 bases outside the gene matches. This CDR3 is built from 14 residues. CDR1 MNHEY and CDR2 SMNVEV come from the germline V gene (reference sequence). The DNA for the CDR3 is TGTGCCAGCAGGTTGGGACAGGGGCCCGAGACCCAGTACTTC. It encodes CASRLGQGPETQYF.